One sample yielded the 4 T cell receptor beta chains listed below, sequenced in a study of vaccination and CD4 T cells after COVID-19. The Oncomine TCR Beta short-read assay was applied to DNA of cultured CD4+ T cells. TCRdb re-called the PCR reads through MiXCR, storing one row per CDR3 protein. The sample contains about 15,000 distinct CDR3 sequences, around 47% of which appear only once. The time point here: late sampling 161 to 241 days after vaccination in three convalescent patients. Treatment noted: 10-day PBMC culture with coronavirus spike peptide pools or control peptides (ViraFEST assay). These TCRs' antigens remain unknown. Sequencing used CD4+ T cells from blood, cultured in vitro, obtained about 7 months after SARS-CoV-2 vaccination. Source of these receptors: a human donor who had recovered from COVID-19.

V and J are TRBV7-2 and TRBJ2-7, with 13 bases identical to TRBD2. V was pared by 5 bases and J by 7 bases, with 5 bases of the junction left unmatched. Germline CDR1 SGHTA, CDR2 FQGNSA. The CDR3 covers 14 residues. The CDR3: CASSTQTSGREQYF. Here the CDR3 DNA reads TGTGCCAGCAGCACGCAGACTAGCGGGAGGGAGCAGTACTTC. The whole variable domain, remainder taken from reference TRBV7-2 and TRBJ2-7, is GAGVSQSPSNKVTEKGKDVELRCDPISGHTALYWYRQSLGQGLEFLIYFQGNSAPDKSGLPSDRFSAERTGGSVSTLTIQRTQQEDSAVYLCASSTQTSGREQYFGPGTRLTVT.

The J gene is TRBJ2-3, the V gene TRBV7-9, with D perhaps TRBD2 (6 bases). Trimming took 1 base from V and 1 from J, leaving 9 bases between them. The germline V gene encodes CDR1 SEHNR and CDR2 FQNEAQ (reference sequence). The CDR3 is made up of 15 amino acids. The CDR3: CASSLGWEGTDTQYF. CDR3 sequence (DNA): TGTGCCAGCAGCTTAGGGTGGGAGGGCACAGATACGCAGTATTTT.

The chain uses TRBV7-2 and TRBJ1-2; D ambiguous. Trimming took 0 bases from V and 6 from J, leaving 8 bases between them. Looked up from germline, CDR1 is SGHTA and CDR2 is FQGNSA. The CDR3 runs to 13 residues. This chain's CDR3 is CASSLARLDGYTF. The DNA for the CDR3 is TGTGCCAGCAGCTTAGCTAGACTAGATGGCTACACCTTC.

The J gene is TRBJ2-7, the V gene TRBV7-6, with TRBD1 matching 7 bases. Trimming removed 1 base from V and 0 bases from J; junction bases left unmatched: 3. Germline lookup yields CDR1 SGHVS and CDR2 FNYEAQ. There are 15 residues in the CDR3. The CDR3 region is CASSLGQGNSYEQYF. DNA of the CDR3: TGTGCCAGCAGCTTAGGACAGGGCAACTCCTACGAGCAGTACTTC.